What follows are 30 T cell receptor beta chains derived from one specimen sequenced in a study of graft-versus-host responses after intestinal transplantation. Clones were read by immunoSEQ multiplex PCR, and TCRdb kept only the in-frame ones, dropping some. Here the sample spans nearly 100,000 clones, more than 80% being singletons. The sample consisted of PBMCs, taken 450 to 480 days after intestinal transplant. The receptors originated from a human patient who received an intestinal transplant, so some T cells may come from the graft donor.

CDR3 sequence reads: CASTVDRGQEQYF. The CDR3, as DNA: TGCGCCAGCACCGTTGACCGCGGACAAGAGCAGTACTTC. The V gene is TRBV10-2, the J gene TRBJ2-7; possibly TRBD1 for D (5 bases). The CDR3 consists of 13 residues. Germline V gene data show CDR1 as WSHSY and CDR2 as SAAADI. Trimming pared 7 bases from V and 7 bases from J, leaving 17 bases between.

The gene calls are TRBV29-1 and TRBJ2-5; D gene uncertain. The CDR3 runs to 11 residues. Germline V gene data show CDR1 as SQVTM and CDR2 as ANQGSEA. V gave up 4 bases and J gave up 2 bases, with 5 bases separating them. The CDR3 spells CSVVQQETQYF. The CDR3 nucleotides read TGCAGCGTTGTACAGCAAGAGACCCAGTACTTC.

The CDR3 DNA reads TGTGCCATCAGTGAGTCCGCGGCACTGGCCGGGGAGCTGTTTTTT. This gives the protein CAISESAALAGELFF. The chain carries TRBV10-3 and TRBJ2-2; D remains ambiguous. Germline V gene lookup returns CDR1 ENHRY and CDR2 SYGVKD. Trimming stripped 0 bases from V and 6 bases from J, with 11 bases between. The CDR3 runs 15 residues.

This chain connects TRBV29-1 to TRBJ2-1; TRBD1 matches at 9 bases. The CDR3 spans 16 residues. The V gene's germline CDR1 is SQVTM and CDR2 ANQGSEA. With 6 bases clipped from V and 6 bases from J, the junction kept 15 bases outside the gene matches. The CDR3 region is CSVPRGGQGPPNEQFF. CDR3 in DNA: TGCAGCGTCCCCAGAGGGGGACAGGGACCTCCCAATGAGCAGTTCTTC.

The rearrangement joins TRBV11-2 to TRBJ1-6, with 7 positions matching TRBD1. The ends lost 3 bases at V and 8 bases at J; junction bases unmatched: 1. This CDR3 has 13 amino acids. Germline V gives CDR1 SGHAT, CDR2 FQNNGV. The DNA for the CDR3 is TGTGCCAGCAGCTTCACAGGGGATTCACCCCTCCACTTT. Protein product: CASSFTGDSPLHF.

The chain links TRBV7-9 to TRBJ2-7; a weak D match, TRBD2 (5 bases). The V gene's germline CDR1 is SEHNR and CDR2 FQNEAQ (reference sequence). V was pared by 1 base and J by 1 base, with 14 bases between. The length of the CDR3 is 16 residues. CDR3 sequence: CASSLVFGLESYEQYF. The CDR3 region has the DNA TGTGCCAGCAGCTTAGTGTTCGGACTTGAATCCTACGAGCAGTACTTC.

The chain links TRBV6-5 to TRBJ1-1, with TRBD1 as a possible D gene (5 bases). This CDR3 region has 14 residues. The germline CDR1 and CDR2 sequences are MNHEY and SVGAGI. The germline V and J ends were trimmed by 2 bases and 2 bases, with 9 bases remaining between them. The CDR3 DNA reads TGTGCCAGCAGTTACGGTGGGGGTAACACTGAAGCTTTCTTT. Its translation is CASSYGGGNTEAFF.

V usage is TRBV2 and J usage is TRBJ1-1; TRBD1 matches at 9 bases. Germline V gives CDR1 SNHLY, CDR2 FYNNEI. The CDR3 contains 16 residues. Trimming cost V 3 bases and J 1 base; bases outside gene matches: 6. The CDR3 nucleotides are TGTGCCAGCAGTGATTCCACGGGACAGGGGAACACTGAAGCTTTCTTT. Translation gives CASSDSTGQGNTEAFF. The variable domain in full, with the rest retrieved from reference TRBV2 and TRBJ1-1, is EPEVTQTPSHQVTQMGQEVILRCVPISNHLYFYWYRQILGQKVEFLVSFYNNEISEKSEIFDDQFSVERPDGSNFTLKIRSTKLEDSAMYFCASSDSTGQGNTEAFFGQGTRLTVV.

The chain employs TRBV11-2 and TRBJ2-7, with 7 bases fitting TRBD1. Trimming removed 3 bases from V and 3 bases from J; junction bases left unmatched: 8. Germline CDR1 reads SGHAT; CDR2 reads FQNNGV. The CDR3 spans 15 residues. This chain's CDR3 is CASSFEGGLIYEQYF. The CDR3 nucleotides are TGTGCCAGCAGCTTCGAAGGGGGCTTAATCTACGAGCAGTACTTC.

This clone appeared a few times. The chain links TRBV9 to TRBJ1-4; TRBD1 is a possible D gene (6 bases). The CDR3 consists of 14 residues. The V end lost 0 bases, the J end lost 5 bases, and 8 bases lay between the germline ends. Per the germline V gene, CDR1 is SGDLS and CDR2 is YYNGEE. CDR3 DNA sequence: TGTGCCAGCAGCGTAGGCCAGGGGAATGAAAAACTGTTTTTT. Translation: CASSVGQGNEKLFF.

The chain is built from TRBV29-1 and TRBJ2-4; 9 bases fit TRBD1. The germline CDR1 and CDR2 sequences are SQVTM and ANQGSEA. This CDR3 spans 14 amino acids. V lost 4 bases, J lost 5 bases, and 6 bases stayed unmatched. CDR3 protein: CSVGGGQGENIQYF. Written as DNA, the CDR3 is TGCAGCGTTGGAGGGGGACAGGGCGAAAACATTCAGTACTTC.

This rearrangement joins TRBV11-2 to TRBJ2-7; 9 bases match TRBD1. Trimming at V came to 5 bases and at J to 4 bases, leaving 3 bases not matched to a gene. CDR1 and CDR2 from the germline V gene are SGHAT and FQNNGV. The CDR3 length is 13 residues. The CDR3 region is CASSRDRVYEQYF. The CDR3 DNA reads as TGTGCCAGCAGCCGGGACAGGGTATACGAGCAGTACTTC.

This chain links TRBV6-5 with TRBJ1-4; 8 positions match TRBD1. V was clipped by 6 bases and J by 11 bases; unmatched bases: 8. Germline-derived CDR1 and CDR2 are MNHEY and SVGAGI. The CDR3 runs 13 residues. The CDR3 bases are TGTGCCAGCAGCGGACAGGGTACGGCTAAACTGTTTTTT. Its protein product is CASSGQGTAKLFF.

This chain joins TRBV4-1 and TRBJ2-1; TRBD1 matches at 11 bases. V dropped 1 base and J dropped 12; count of bases not matched to a gene: 8. The CDR3 contains 15 residues. CDR1 is MGHRA, CDR2 YSYEKL, per germline. In DNA form, the CDR3 reads TGCGCCAGCAGCCAAGGGACAGGGGGCTTGGGCCCGCAGTTCTTC. It codes for CASSQGTGGLGPQFF.

The chain joins TRBV2 to TRBJ1-4; no clear D. The CDR3 totals 13 residues. Germline values: CDR1 SNHLY, CDR2 FYNNEI. Trimming shortened V by 4 bases and J by 7 bases, and 10 bases separated the two germline ends. For the CDR3, the DNA is TGTGCCAGCAGTGCTTCCCGGGGTGAAAAACTGTTTTTT. Translated: CASSASRGEKLFF. The complete variable domain, with remaining parts taken from reference TRBV2 and TRBJ1-4, reads EPEVTQTPSHQVTQMGQEVILRCVPISNHLYFYWYRQILGQKVEFLVSFYNNEISEKSEIFDDQFSVERPDGSNFTLKIRSTKLEDSAMYFCASSASRGEKLFFGSGTQLSVL.

This clone was recorded only once. The rearrangement uses TRBV7-8 and TRBJ2-5; TRBD2 might be the D (5 bases). V lost 0 bases, J lost 11 bases, and 16 bases lay in between. The germline V gene has CDR1 SGHVS and CDR2 FQNEAQ. This CDR3 is built from 14 residues. This chain's CDR3 is CASSLAYTGGEQYF. The CDR3 nucleotides read TGTGCCAGCAGCTTAGCCTATACCGGTGGGGAGCAGTACTTC.

This clone has a handful of counts. The chain links TRBV7-6 to TRBJ1-4; 9 bases line up with TRBD1. CDR1 and CDR2 from the germline V gene are SGHVS and FNYEAQ. V trimming: 5 bases; J trimming: 4 bases; junction bases outside the gene matches: 5. The length of the CDR3 is 15 residues. CDR3 region: CASSHWTGDNEKLFF. CDR3 nucleotide sequence: TGTGCCAGCAGCCATTGGACAGGGGATAATGAAAAACTGTTTTTT.

This sequence joins TRBV9 and TRBJ2-1, with TRBD2 identical over 7 bases. The germline gives CDR1 SGDLS, CDR2 YYNGEE. This CDR3 is 13 amino acids long. V shed 3 bases, J shed 6 bases, and the junction held 3 bases outside the gene matches. The CDR3 DNA reads TGTGCCAGCAGCGGGGGACTAACCAATGAGCAGTTCTTC. Translating gives CASSGGLTNEQFF.

The V gene is TRBV7-3, the J gene TRBJ2-3; D remains ambiguous. V was trimmed by 5 bases and J by 6 bases, leaving 15 bases between them. The CDR3 totals 14 residues. Germline loops: CDR1 SGHTA, CDR2 FQGTGA. This CDR3 is CASSLGWTSDTQYF. The DNA for the CDR3 is TGTGCCAGCAGCCTCGGGTGGACGTCCGATACGCAGTATTTT.

This clone appeared once. The CDR3 region is CASSDKGRTNEKLFF. In DNA form, the CDR3 reads TGTGCCAGCAGTGACAAGGGGCGGACAAATGAAAAACTGTTTTTT. V gene TRBV6-1 combines with J gene TRBJ1-4, with D maybe TRBD1 (5 bases). Germline loops: CDR1 MNHNS, CDR2 SASEGT. This CDR3 spans 15 amino acids. V dropped 3 bases and J dropped 5 bases, with 13 bases sitting between them.

This sequence joins TRBV15 and TRBJ2-7; maybe TRBD1 (6 bases). V lost 5 bases and J lost 0, with 8 bases in between. The CDR3 sequence is 13 residues long. Per germline, CDR1 LNHNV and CDR2 YYDKDF (reference sequence). CDR3 in amino acids: CATSDRNSYEQYF. The CDR3 DNA is TGTGCCACCAGCGACAGGAACTCCTACGAGCAGTACTTC.

This chain connects TRBV18 to TRBJ2-2; 9 bases are shared with TRBD1. Germline CDR1 and CDR2: KGHSH and LQKENI. CDR3 length: 16 residues. Losses at the gene ends were 6 bases for V and 3 bases for J; bases not matched to a gene: 8. CDR3 sequence reads: CASSPAGQGHTGELFF. CDR3 coding DNA: TGTGCCAGCTCGCCAGCGGGACAGGGTCACACCGGGGAGCTGTTTTTT.

This clone was observed a handful of times. The CDR3, as DNA: TGTGCCAGCAGTTACAGAACAAGGGGGGAAAAACTGTTTTTT. This encodes CASSYRTRGEKLFF. The chain carries TRBV6-5 and TRBJ1-4; D may be TRBD1 (6 bases). CDR3 length: 14 amino acids. The V end lost 2 bases, the J end lost 8 bases, and 12 bases lay between the germline ends. Germline V lookup: CDR1 MNHEY, CDR2 SVGAGI.

In this sample, this clone turned up once. Its ends do not fully match the called genes, so a read error is possible. The chain's CDR3 is CATGRDQPQHF. The DNA for the CDR3 is TGCGCAACCGGTCGCGATCAGCCCCAGCATTTT. The gene calls are TRBV28 and TRBJ1-5; D is unresolved. Per germline, CDR1 MDHEN and CDR2 SYDVKM. The CDR3 totals 11 residues.

The chain couples TRBV6-1 to TRBJ1-5, with D possibly being TRBD1 (5 bases). V lost 0 bases and J lost 1, with 10 bases in between. The CDR3 runs 16 residues. The germline gives CDR1 MNHNS, CDR2 SASEGT. In DNA, the CDR3 is TGTGCCAGCAGTGAAGCGACAGCCCTAAGCAATCAGCCCCAGCATTTT. Protein product: CASSEATALSNQPQHF.

The chain couples TRBV19 to TRBJ1-2; 10 bases align to TRBD1. V shed 4 bases and J 7 bases; nucleotides not matched to a gene: 3. Germline loops: CDR1 LNHDA, CDR2 SQIVND (reference sequence). The CDR3 is made up of 13 amino acids. The CDR3 DNA reads TGTGCCAGTAGTACCGACAGGGGGCCTGGCTACACCTTC. Translated: CASSTDRGPGYTF.

V and J are TRBV19 and TRBJ1-2, with 7 bases matching TRBD1. Germline lookup yields CDR1 LNHDA and CDR2 SQIVND (reference sequence). The CDR3 is made up of 14 amino acids. V trimming: 6 bases; J trimming: 4 bases; junction bases outside the gene matches: 8. The CDR3 nucleotides are TGTGCCAGTAGCCCCAGGGGGGAGGTCTATGGCTACACCTTC. Translation gives CASSPRGEVYGYTF.

V and J are TRBV4-2 and TRBJ2-7; TRBD2 aligns across 7 bases. The V segment lost 1 base and the J segment 9 bases; nucleotides outside the gene matches: 3. The CDR3 is 12 amino acids. Germline V gene data show CDR1 as LGHNA and CDR2 as YNFKEQ. CDR3 coding DNA: TGTGCCAGCAGCCAAGGGGACTATGCGCAGTACTTC. This sequence encodes CASSQGDYAQYF.

V usage is TRBV19 and J usage is TRBJ2-1; TRBD2 matches 9 bases. The J segment lost 4 bases and the V segment lost 5 bases, leaving 6 bases of the junction unmatched. This CDR3 region has 15 residues. Germline CDR1 reads LNHDA; CDR2 reads SQIVND (reference sequence). The CDR3 loop reads CASSFSGGRYNEQFF. The CDR3 DNA reads as TGTGCCAGTAGTTTCAGCGGGGGGAGATACAATGAGCAGTTCTTC.

The rearrangement joins TRBV5-1 to TRBJ2-7, with 9 bases that match TRBD2. The V and J ends lost 0 bases and 5 bases, in that order; junction bases with no gene match: 12. Per the germline V gene, CDR1 is SGHRS and CDR2 is YFSETQ. CDR3 length: 17 residues. As DNA, the CDR3 is TGCGCCAGCAGCTTGGGATGGCTAGCGGGGCCATGGGACGAGCAGTACTTC. It is translated as CASSLGWLAGPWDEQYF.